These 27 T cell receptor beta chains came from one sample sequenced in a study of cytomegalovirus exposure and HLA in healthy donors. With 60 Vbeta and 13 Jbeta primers, the PCR was carried out. Clones were sequenced by immunoSEQ multiplex PCR, and TCRdb holds only the in-frame ones, with some missing. The data hold some 120,000 clones, with around 80% observed a single time. Sample: PBMCs. All receptors come from a female donor in good health and CMV-seronegative.

The DNA of the CDR3 is TGCGCCAGCAGCCGTACCTTAGGGGGTAACGCTTTCTTT. The encoded protein is CASSRTLGGNAFF. This chain links TRBV4-1 with TRBJ1-1; D possibly corresponds to TRBD1 (6 bases). The germline V and J ends were trimmed by 4 bases and 11 bases, with 17 bases remaining between them. CDR1 is MGHRA and CDR2 is YSYEKL in the germline V gene. This CDR3 region has 13 residues.

The chain's CDR3 is CASSSTGDRGYEQYF. In nucleotides, the CDR3 is TGCGCCAGCAGCTCAACAGGGGACAGGGGCTACGAGCAGTACTTC. The V and J genes are TRBV5-1 and TRBJ2-7, with 10 bases lining up with TRBD1. The germline gives CDR1 SGHRS, CDR2 YFSETQ. The CDR3 spans 15 residues. J gave up 3 bases and V 3 bases, and 6 bases lay outside the gene matches.

The genes are TRBV5-1 and TRBJ2-1, with TRBD2 matching over 11 bases. The V gene end was trimmed by 0 bases and the J gene end by 10 bases; junction bases not matched to a gene: 6. The CDR3 spans 15 residues. Germline lookup yields CDR1 SGHRS and CDR2 YFSETQ. The CDR3: CASSLDSGRAEEQFF. Written as DNA, the CDR3 is TGCGCCAGCAGCTTGGATAGCGGGAGGGCAGAAGAGCAGTTCTTC.

This clone came up a few times. This rearrangement joins TRBV5-4 to TRBJ1-2; tentative D call: TRBD1 (5 bases). CDR1 SGHNT and CDR2 YYREEE come from the germline V gene (reference sequence). The CDR3 sequence is 13 residues long. Trimming cost V 3 bases and J 0 bases, with 6 bases left between them. The CDR3 DNA is TGTGCCAGCAGCTCGGGGGCTAACTATGGCTACACCTTC. Its protein product is CASSSGANYGYTF.

The rearrangement joins TRBV6-1 to TRBJ2-3; 8 bases align to TRBD2. This CDR3 spans 13 amino acids. Unmatched junction bases numbered 3, after V lost 2 bases and J lost 8 bases. Germline V CDR1 and CDR2: MNHNS, SASEGT. The CDR3 nucleotides are TGTGCCAGCAGTGAATTTCGGGGGGGTACGCAGTATTTT. It specifies CASSEFRGGTQYF.

The rearrangement uses TRBV6-1 and TRBJ1-5; weak D call: TRBD1 (5 bases). This CDR3 region has 19 residues. The V gene lost 4 bases and the J gene lost 2 bases, with 24 bases spanning the gap. Germline loops: CDR1 MNHNS, CDR2 SASEGT. The CDR3 DNA follows: TGTGCCAGCAGTGGCCAGGGATATCTGGATACATTCGGCAATCAGCCCCAGCATTTT. Amino acid sequence: CASSGQGYLDTFGNQPQHF.

The chain combines TRBV7-9 with TRBJ2-7, with TRBD1 matching over 11 bases. Germline assignment: CDR1 SEHNR and CDR2 FQNEAQ (reference sequence). After removal of 2 bases from V and 2 bases from J, the junction contained 2 bases not matched to a gene. There are 15 residues in the CDR3. CDR3 region: CASSLKGQGAYEQYF. CDR3 nucleotides: TGTGCCAGCAGCTTAAAGGGACAGGGGGCCTACGAGCAGTACTTC.

The V and J genes are TRBV7-9 and TRBJ2-3; D gene ambiguous. The CDR3 is made up of 12 amino acids. The germline V and J ends were trimmed by 3 bases and 5 bases, with 6 bases remaining between them. Per the germline V gene, CDR1 is SEHNR and CDR2 is FQNEAQ (reference sequence). CDR3 DNA: TGTGCCAGCAGCTTGCTACGAGATACGCAGTATTTT. As protein: CASSLLRDTQYF.

The chain uses TRBV10-2 and TRBJ2-7, with unresolved D. V was clipped by 8 bases and J by 8 bases, with 16 bases between them. The CDR3 totals 12 residues. Germline values: CDR1 WSHSY, CDR2 SAAADI. The chain's CDR3 is CASAASASQQYF. DNA of the CDR3: TGCGCCAGCGCCGCTTCCGCGTCTCAGCAGTACTTC.

In DNA, the CDR3 is TGTGCCAGTAGTATTGGGACAGGGAACTACGAGCAGTACTTC. This codes for CASSIGTGNYEQYF. The genes are TRBV19 and TRBJ2-7, with 9 nucleotides matching TRBD1. The J segment lost 3 bases and the V segment lost 3 bases, leaving 3 bases of the junction unmatched. The germline CDR1 and CDR2 sequences are LNHDA and SQIVND (reference sequence). The CDR3 loop spans 14 amino acids.

The V gene is TRBV5-1, the J gene TRBJ1-1, with a possible D match to TRBD1 (6 bases). CDR1 and CDR2 (germline): SGHRS, YFSETQ. The CDR3 is made up of 14 amino acids. The V gene lost 6 bases and the J gene lost 4 bases, with 16 bases spanning the gap. For the CDR3, the DNA is TGCGCCAGCAACTCAATGGGGGCGGGCACTGAAGCTTTCTTT. Protein: CASNSMGAGTEAFF.

This sequence joins TRBV30 and TRBJ2-2; D call uncertain. Trimming stripped 3 bases from V and 9 bases from J, with 17 bases between. Germline CDR1 GTSNPN, CDR2 SVGIG (reference sequence). The CDR3 covers 14 residues. CDR3: CAWSQTPGRRELFF. CDR3 coding DNA: TGTGCCTGGAGCCAAACCCCTGGGCGCCGGGAGCTGTTTTTT.

The chain has TRBV30 and TRBJ2-7; no clear D gene. The CDR3 totals 14 residues. Trimming left V 3 bases short and J 3 bases short, with 15 bases between. The V gene's germline CDR1 is GTSNPN and CDR2 SVGIG (reference sequence). CDR3 region: CAWSKLGLSYEQYF. The CDR3 DNA reads as TGTGCCTGGAGCAAACTCGGGTTGAGCTACGAGCAGTACTTC. The complete variable domain, with remaining parts taken from reference TRBV30 and TRBJ2-7, reads SQTIHQWPATLVQPVGSPLSLECTVEGTSNPNLYWYRQAAGRGLQLLFYSVGIGQISSEVPQNLSASRPQDRQFILSSKKLLLSDSGFYLCAWSKLGLSYEQYFGPGTRLTVT.

The rearrangement uses TRBV18 and TRBJ2-1; D is possibly TRBD2 (6 bases). From germline, CDR1 is KGHSH and CDR2 LQKENI. The CDR3 runs 15 residues. V lost 0 bases, J lost 4 bases, and 10 bases lay in between. The CDR3 DNA reads TGTGCCAGCTCACCACCGTCAGGGAGGTACAATGAGCAGTTCTTC. Amino acid sequence: CASSPPSGRYNEQFF.

J is TRBJ2-7 and V is TRBV4-2, with 7 bases fitting TRBD2. The ends lost 1 base at V and 0 bases at J; junction bases unmatched: 3. The CDR3 consists of 15 residues. CDR1 is LGHNA, CDR2 YNFKEQ, per germline. CDR3 coding DNA: TGTGCCAGCAGCCAAGGGGGGGGGAGCTCCTACGAGCAGTACTTC. Translation: CASSQGGGSSYEQYF.

This chain connects TRBV18 to TRBJ2-5; 7 bases map to TRBD1. Germline assignment: CDR1 KGHSH and CDR2 LQKENI. With 6 bases clipped from V and 1 base from J, the junction kept 5 bases outside the gene matches. The CDR3 is 14 residues long. The CDR3 region has the DNA TGTGCCAGCTCTCCCGGACAGGTCCAAGAGACCCAGTACTTC. Protein product: CASSPGQVQETQYF.

This rearrangement joins TRBV5-1 to TRBJ2-2; 7 nucleotides match TRBD2. Looked up from germline, CDR1 is SGHRS and CDR2 is YFSETQ. The CDR3 extends over 16 amino acids. Germline trimming cut 1 base from V and 4 bases from J; bases unmatched to any gene: 7. The CDR3, as DNA: TGCGCCAGCAGCTTGAATAGCGGGTACTCCACCGGGGAGCTGTTTTTT. Its protein is CASSLNSGYSTGELFF. The full variable domain, its missing parts supplied by reference TRBV5-1 and TRBJ2-2, is KAGVTQTPRYLIKTRGQQVTLSCSPISGHRSVSWYQQTPGQGLQFLFEYFSETQRNKGNFPGRFSGRQFSNSRSEMNVSTLELGDSALYLCASSLNSGYSTGELFFGEGSRLTVL.

This clone has just one count. The chain links TRBV7-9 to TRBJ1-3, with 9 bases aligning to TRBD1. Germline V lookup: CDR1 SEHNR, CDR2 FQNEAQ (reference sequence). This CDR3 has 13 residues. J was trimmed by 5 bases and V by 9 bases; bases with no gene match: 5. CDR3 nucleotides: TGTGCCAGTGCGACAGGGGGGAGAAACACCATATATTTT. Its translation is CASATGGRNTIYF.

CDR3 sequence: CASRSGGGRDTQYF. CDR3 nucleotide sequence: TGTGCCAGCAGATCGGGCGGGGGCCGAGATACGCAGTATTTT. The chain uses TRBV2 and TRBJ2-3; D may be TRBD2 (7 bases). The germline V and J ends were trimmed by 6 bases and 5 bases, with 15 bases remaining between them. Germline V gene data show CDR1 as SNHLY and CDR2 as FYNNEI. The CDR3 extends over 14 amino acids.

The genes are TRBV7-9 and TRBJ2-1, with TRBD2 as a possible D gene (6 bases). The V and J ends lost 3 bases and 6 bases respectively, with 9 bases between them. CDR1 is SEHNR and CDR2 is FQNEAQ in the germline V gene (reference sequence). CDR3 size: 13 residues. This CDR3 reads CASSFSSGNEQFF. The CDR3, as DNA: TGTGCCAGCAGCTTTAGTAGCGGCAATGAGCAGTTCTTC.

The chain is built from TRBV29-1 and TRBJ2-5, with a possible D match to TRBD2 (6 bases). The CDR3 loop spans 15 amino acids. V was cut by 2 bases and J by 1 base, with 14 bases left in between. Per germline, CDR1 SQVTM and CDR2 ANQGSEA. In nucleotides, the CDR3 is TGCAGCGTTGAAATTTTTGGCGGGACCCAAGAGACCCAGTACTTC. This encodes CSVEIFGGTQETQYF. Together with reference TRBV29-1 and TRBJ2-5, the CDR3 gives the full variable domain: SAVISQKPSRDICQRGTSLTIQCQVDSQVTMMFWYRQQPGQSLTLIATANQGSEATYESGFVIDKFPISRPNLTFSTLTVSNMSPEDSSIYLCSVEIFGGTQETQYFGPGTRLLVL.

This clone was seen just once. J is TRBJ2-1 and V is TRBV19, with D perhaps matching TRBD2 (6 bases). The length of the CDR3 is 14 residues. V gave up 8 bases and J gave up 3 bases, with 14 bases separating them. Germline CDR1 LNHDA, CDR2 SQIVND (reference sequence). CDR3 sequence: CASDPGLGYNEQFF. The DNA for the CDR3 is TGTGCCAGTGATCCGGGACTGGGCTACAATGAGCAGTTCTTC. Drawing the rest from reference TRBV19 and TRBJ2-1, the complete variable domain is DGGITQSPKYLFRKEGQNVTLSCEQNLNHDAMYWYRQDPGQGLRLIYYSQIVNDFQKGDIAEGYSVSREKKESFPLTVTSAQKNPTAFYLCASDPGLGYNEQFFGPGTRLTVL.

The chain employs TRBV19 and TRBJ2-1; 10 bases fit TRBD2. The J segment lost 7 bases and the V segment lost 3 bases, leaving 12 bases of the junction unmatched. CDR1 LNHDA and CDR2 SQIVND come from the germline V gene (reference sequence). The CDR3 covers 17 residues. Here the CDR3 reads CASSITVGAGGGNEQFF. For the CDR3, the DNA is TGTGCCAGTAGTATCACGGTAGGAGCGGGAGGGGGGAATGAGCAGTTCTTC. The full variable domain, in which reference TRBV19 and TRBJ2-1 provide the parts outside the CDR3, is DGGITQSPKYLFRKEGQNVTLSCEQNLNHDAMYWYRQDPGQGLRLIYYSQIVNDFQKGDIAEGYSVSREKKESFPLTVTSAQKNPTAFYLCASSITVGAGGGNEQFFGPGTRLTVL.

The rearrangement joins TRBV6-1 to TRBJ2-5; a weak D match, TRBD2 (5 bases). This CDR3 spans 13 amino acids. Germline values: CDR1 MNHNS, CDR2 SASEGT. V lost 1 base, J lost 7 bases, and 10 bases lay in between. CDR3 sequence (DNA): TGTGCCAGCAGTGAAGAAACCGAGGGGACCCAGTACTTC. This encodes CASSEETEGTQYF.

J is TRBJ2-5 and V is TRBV19, with TRBD2 as a possible D gene (5 bases). Trimming removed 4 bases from V and 5 bases from J, with 11 bases in between. Germline assignment: CDR1 LNHDA and CDR2 SQIVND (reference sequence). This CDR3 comprises 13 residues. This CDR3 reads CASSSRTSETQYF. The CDR3, as DNA: TGTGCCAGTAGTAGCCGGACTTCGGAGACCCAGTACTTC.

V and J are TRBV5-4 and TRBJ1-1, with D perhaps TRBD1 (6 bases). V lost 4 bases, J lost 9 bases, and 22 bases lay in between. This CDR3 region has 15 residues. Germline V lookup: CDR1 SGHNT, CDR2 YYREEE (reference sequence). As DNA, the CDR3 is TGTGCCAGCAGCCCCAGAGGGGGGGCCGTAAAGCAAGCTTTCTTT. Residues: CASSPRGGAVKQAFF.

This chain uses TRBV11-2 with TRBJ2-3; 7 bases match TRBD2. The trim removed 5 bases at V and 2 bases at J, leaving 7 bases unmatched. The germline V gene has CDR1 SGHAT and CDR2 FQNNGV. This CDR3 has 15 amino acids. CDR3 amino acids: CASSPRTSLTDTQYF. In nucleotides, the CDR3 is TGTGCCAGCAGCCCTCGGACTAGTCTCACAGATACGCAGTATTTT.